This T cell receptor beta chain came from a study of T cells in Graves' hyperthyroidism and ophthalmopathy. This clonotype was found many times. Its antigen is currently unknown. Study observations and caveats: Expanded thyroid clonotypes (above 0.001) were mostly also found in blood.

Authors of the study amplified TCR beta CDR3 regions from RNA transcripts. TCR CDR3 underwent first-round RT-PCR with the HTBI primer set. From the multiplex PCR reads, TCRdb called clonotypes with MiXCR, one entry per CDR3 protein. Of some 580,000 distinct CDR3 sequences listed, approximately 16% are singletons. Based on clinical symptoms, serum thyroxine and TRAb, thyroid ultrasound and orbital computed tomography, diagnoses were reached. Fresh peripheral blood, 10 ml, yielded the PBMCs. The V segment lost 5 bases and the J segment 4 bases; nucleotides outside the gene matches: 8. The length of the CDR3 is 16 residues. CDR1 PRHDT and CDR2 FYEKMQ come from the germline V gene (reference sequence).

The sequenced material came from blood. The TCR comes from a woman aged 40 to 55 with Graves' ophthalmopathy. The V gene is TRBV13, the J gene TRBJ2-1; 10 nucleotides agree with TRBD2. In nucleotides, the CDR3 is TGTGCCAGCAGCCCCCGGGGTAGCGGGAGGTACAATGAGCAGTTCTTC. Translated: CASSPRGSGRYNEQFF.